The 14 T cell receptor beta chains below come from one sample, sequenced in a study of beta chain features in type 1 diabetes. The sequenced template was cDNA made from the entire isolated RNA. The data were produced by immunoSEQ multiplex PCR, yet TCRdb's version contains in-frame clones alone and is incomplete. Of 200,000 to 250,000 clones listed, roughly 10% were seen once; the top ten hold 1% to 1.5%. Sequencing used central memory CD4+ T cells from blood. The receptors originated from a man aged 18 to 35 in good health.

This clone was found a few times. The chain carries TRBV14 and TRBJ2-3; D gene unclear. The V gene lost 4 bases and the J gene lost 4 bases, with 12 bases spanning the gap. Looked up from germline, CDR1 is SGHDN and CDR2 is FVKESK. The CDR3 length is 14 residues. The CDR3 is CASSLLGRADTQYF. CDR3 bases: TGTGCCAGCAGCCTTTTGGGTCGGGCAGATACGCAGTATTTT.

The J gene is TRBJ2-7, the V gene TRBV6-5; 7 nucleotides agree with TRBD2. The CDR3 spans 14 residues. The germline CDR1 and CDR2 sequences are MNHEY and SVGAGI. The junction had 9 bases not matched to a gene; V was cut back by 8 bases and J by 2 bases. The CDR3 protein is CASGQKGGPYEQYF. The CDR3 region has the DNA TGTGCCAGCGGTCAAAAGGGAGGGCCCTACGAGCAGTACTTC.

V is TRBV5-1 and J is TRBJ2-3; 8 bases match TRBD2. The CDR3 spans 15 residues. CDR1 and CDR2 (germline): SGHRS, YFSETQ. Germline trimming cut 1 base from V and 4 bases from J; bases unmatched to any gene: 5. The DNA of the CDR3 is TGCGCCAGCAGCTTGCCTGGAGCGGGAGCAGATACGCAGTATTTT. Translation: CASSLPGAGADTQYF.

This clone was seen only a few times. DNA for the CDR3: TGTGCCAGTAGTGGGCAGCTAGCGGGAGGTGGTACGCAGTATTTT. Amino acid sequence: CASSGQLAGGGTQYF. V and J are TRBV19 and TRBJ2-3, with TRBD2 identical over 11 bases. Losses at the gene ends were 5 bases for V and 8 bases for J; bases not matched to a gene: 9. The CDR3 is 15 residues long. Germline CDR1 LNHDA, CDR2 SQIVND (reference sequence).

The chain combines TRBV28 with TRBJ2-7, with 8 bases that match TRBD2. V dropped 6 bases and J dropped 8; count of bases not matched to a gene: 12. CDR1 MDHEN and CDR2 SYDVKM come from the germline V gene. The CDR3 length is 14 residues. CDR3 in amino acids: CASRQTSARPQQYF. CDR3 nucleotides: TGTGCCAGCAGACAGACTAGCGCAAGACCCCAGCAGTACTTC.

At least ten counts were recorded for this clone. This chain joins TRBV5-6 and TRBJ2-3; no definite D call. The V and J ends lost 3 bases and 4 bases respectively, with 9 bases between them. Germline CDR1 is SGHDT and CDR2 is YYEEEE. The CDR3 runs 13 residues. Here the CDR3 reads CASSSAPADTQYF. The DNA of the CDR3 is TGTGCCAGCAGCTCGGCTCCAGCAGATACGCAGTATTTT.

This chain links TRBV16 with TRBJ1-2; 7 bases align to TRBD1. The germline V gene has CDR1 KGHSY and CDR2 FQNENV. V gave up 7 bases and J gave up 6 bases; unmatched junction bases: 5. The CDR3 length is 12 residues. The CDR3 is CASTFTGDGYTF. CDR3 nucleotide sequence: TGTGCCAGCACCTTCACAGGGGATGGCTACACCTTC.

There are a few counts of this clone. One end of the junction does not line up with germline, which may come from a read error. The rearrangement links TRBV6-6 to TRBJ2-6; a possible D gene is TRBD1 (5 bases). Germline CDR1 is MNHNY and CDR2 is SVGAGI (reference sequence). This CDR3 is built from 13 residues. CDR3 amino acids: CASGDSGANGLTF. CDR3 in DNA: TGTGCCAGCGGGGATTCTGGGGCCAACGGCCTGACTTTC.

The chain recombines TRBV10-3 with TRBJ2-7, with 9 positions matching TRBD2. The CDR3 length is 14 residues. Germline V gene data show CDR1 as ENHRY and CDR2 as SYGVKD. J lost 5 bases, V lost 4 bases, and 6 bases had no gene match. The CDR3 DNA follows: TGTGCCATCAGTGGCGGGAGGGGGATCGACGAGCAGTACTTC. Translating gives CAISGGRGIDEQYF.

The genes are TRBV4-3 and TRBJ2-1, with 11 bases identical to TRBD1. J lost 4 bases, V lost 0 bases, and 2 bases had no gene match. Germline lookup yields CDR1 LGHNA and CDR2 YSLEER. The CDR3 runs 16 residues. DNA of the CDR3: TGCGCCAGCAGCCAAGATTGGGACAGGGGGTACAATGAGCAGTTCTTC. It specifies CASSQDWDRGYNEQFF.

This clone was seen a handful of times. This rearrangement joins TRBV5-4 to TRBJ2-3, with 8 nucleotides matching TRBD2. V trimming: 4 bases; J trimming: 5 bases; junction bases outside the gene matches: 9. Germline CDR1 and CDR2: SGHNT and YYREEE (reference sequence). This CDR3 is 15 amino acids long. The CDR3 is CASSQPGLGEDTQYF. In DNA, the CDR3 is TGTGCCAGCAGCCAACCGGGACTAGGGGAAGATACGCAGTATTTT.

Comments on this clone: In the same sample, other DNA sequences code for this CDR3. The chain combines TRBV7-3 with TRBJ2-5; TRBD2 might be the D (5 bases). This CDR3 region has 13 residues. Germline CDR1 SGHTA, CDR2 FQGTGA. V lost 3 bases and J 3 bases, leaving 8 bases between the germline ends. CDR3 sequence reads: CASSFGREETQYF. In DNA form, the CDR3 reads TGTGCCAGCAGCTTTGGGCGGGAAGAGACCCAGTACTTC.

This clone was counted between two and nine times. The chain links TRBV30 to TRBJ2-3; unclear D gene. There are 13 residues in the CDR3. Between the trimmed V and J ends, which lost 6 bases and 6 bases, there was a span of 16 bases. Germline V CDR1 and CDR2: GTSNPN, SVGIG (reference sequence). The CDR3 DNA follows: TGTGCCTGCCCACGGTTAAGGTCGGATACGCAGTATTTT. Protein: CACPRLRSDTQYF.

This chain connects TRBV12-5 to TRBJ2-3; no reliable D call. The CDR3 covers 14 residues. Germline CDR1 and CDR2: LGHNT and FRNRAP. The V gene lost 5 bases and the J gene lost 8 bases, with 17 bases spanning the gap. CDR3 sequence reads: CASGLGRTATTQYF. The DNA of the CDR3 is TGTGCTAGTGGTCTTGGCCGGACCGCTACTACGCAGTATTTT. The full variable domain, rest sourced from reference TRBV12-5 and TRBJ2-3, is DARVTQTPRHKVTEMGQEVTMRCQPILGHNTVFWYRQTMMQGLELLAYFRNRAPLDDSGMPKDRFSAEMPDATLATLKIQPSEPRDSAVYFCASGLGRTATTQYFGPGTRLTVL.